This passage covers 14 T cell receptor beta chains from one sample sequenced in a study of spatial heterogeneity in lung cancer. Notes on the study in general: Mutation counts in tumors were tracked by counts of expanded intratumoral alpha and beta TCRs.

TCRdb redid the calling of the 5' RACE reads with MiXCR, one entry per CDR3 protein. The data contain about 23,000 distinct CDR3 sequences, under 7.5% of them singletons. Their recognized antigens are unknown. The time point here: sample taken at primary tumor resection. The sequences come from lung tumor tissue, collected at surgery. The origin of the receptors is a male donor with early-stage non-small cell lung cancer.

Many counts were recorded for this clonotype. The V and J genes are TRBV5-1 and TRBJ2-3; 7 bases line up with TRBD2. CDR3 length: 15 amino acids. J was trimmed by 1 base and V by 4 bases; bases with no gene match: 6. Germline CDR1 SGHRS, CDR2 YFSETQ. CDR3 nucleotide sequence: TGCGCCAGCAGCCCGGGACTAACTGGCACAGATACGCAGTATTTT. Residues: CASSPGLTGTDTQYF.

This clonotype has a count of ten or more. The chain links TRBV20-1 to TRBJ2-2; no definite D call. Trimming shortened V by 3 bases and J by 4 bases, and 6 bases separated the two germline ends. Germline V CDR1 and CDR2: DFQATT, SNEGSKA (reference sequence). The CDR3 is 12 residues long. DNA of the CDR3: TGCAGTGCTAGCAACTTCACCGGGGAGCTGTTTTTT. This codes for CSASNFTGELFF.

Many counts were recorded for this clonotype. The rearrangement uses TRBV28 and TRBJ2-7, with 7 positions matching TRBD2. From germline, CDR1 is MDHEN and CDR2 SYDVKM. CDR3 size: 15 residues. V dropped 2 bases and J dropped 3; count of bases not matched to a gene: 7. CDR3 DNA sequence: TGTGCCAGCAGTTTAGGCGGGGGTTCTATCTACGAGCAGTACTTC. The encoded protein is CASSLGGGSIYEQYF.

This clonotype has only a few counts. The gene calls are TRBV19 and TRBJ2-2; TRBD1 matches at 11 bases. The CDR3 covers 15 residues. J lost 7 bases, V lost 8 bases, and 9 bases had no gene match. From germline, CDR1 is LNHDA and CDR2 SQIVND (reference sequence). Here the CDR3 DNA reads TGTGCCAGTCGGACAGGGGGCTACAATGTCGGGGAGCTGTTTTTT. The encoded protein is CASRTGGYNVGELFF.

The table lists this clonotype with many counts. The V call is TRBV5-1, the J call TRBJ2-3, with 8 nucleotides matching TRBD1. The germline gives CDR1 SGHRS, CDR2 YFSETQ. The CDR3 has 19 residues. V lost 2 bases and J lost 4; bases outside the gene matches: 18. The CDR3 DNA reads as TGCGCCAGCAGCTTCGGGACAGGTGCCAATCCTCCGAAGTCAGATACGCAGTATTTT. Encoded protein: CASSFGTGANPPKSDTQYF.

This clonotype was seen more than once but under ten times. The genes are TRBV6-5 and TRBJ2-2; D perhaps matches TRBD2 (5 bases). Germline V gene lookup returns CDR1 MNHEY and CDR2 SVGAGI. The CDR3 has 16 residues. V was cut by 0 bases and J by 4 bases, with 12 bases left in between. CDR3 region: CASSYSQGRGTGELFF. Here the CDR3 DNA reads TGTGCCAGCAGTTACTCACAAGGTCGGGGCACCGGGGAGCTGTTTTTT.

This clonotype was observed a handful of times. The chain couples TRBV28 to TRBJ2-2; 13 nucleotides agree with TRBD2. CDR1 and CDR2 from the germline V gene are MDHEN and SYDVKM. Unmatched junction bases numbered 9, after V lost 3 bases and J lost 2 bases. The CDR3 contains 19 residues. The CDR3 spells CASSFGRLAGGINTGELFF. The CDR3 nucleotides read TGTGCCAGCAGTTTCGGCCGACTAGCGGGGGGTATAAACACCGGGGAGCTGTTTTTT.

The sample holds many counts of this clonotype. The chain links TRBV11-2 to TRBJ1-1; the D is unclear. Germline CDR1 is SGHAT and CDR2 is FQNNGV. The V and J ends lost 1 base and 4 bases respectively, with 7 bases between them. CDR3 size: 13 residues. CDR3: CASSLGPLTEAFF. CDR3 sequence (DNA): TGTGCCAGCAGCTTAGGACCCCTCACTGAAGCTTTCTTT.

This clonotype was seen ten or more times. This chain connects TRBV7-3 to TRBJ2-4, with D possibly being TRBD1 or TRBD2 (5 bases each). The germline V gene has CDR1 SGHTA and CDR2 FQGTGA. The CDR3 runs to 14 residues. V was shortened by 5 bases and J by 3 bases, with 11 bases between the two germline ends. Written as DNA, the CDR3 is TGTGCCAGCAGCCCCGGGACGGACAAAAACATTCAGTACTTC. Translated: CASSPGTDKNIQYF. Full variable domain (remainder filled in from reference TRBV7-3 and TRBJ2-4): GAGVSQTPSNKVTEKGKYVELRCDPISGHTALYWYRQSLGQGPEFLIYFQGTGAADDSGLPNDRFFAVRPEGSVSTLKIQRTERGDSAVYLCASSPGTDKNIQYFGAGTRLSVL.

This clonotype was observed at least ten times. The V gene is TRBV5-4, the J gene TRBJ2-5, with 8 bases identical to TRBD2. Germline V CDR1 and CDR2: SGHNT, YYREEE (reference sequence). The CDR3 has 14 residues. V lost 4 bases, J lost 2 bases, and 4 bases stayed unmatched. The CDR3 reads CASSPGGRQETQYF. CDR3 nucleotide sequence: TGTGCCAGCAGCCCGGGGGGGCGGCAAGAGACCCAGTACTTC. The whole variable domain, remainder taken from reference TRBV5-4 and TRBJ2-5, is ETGVTQSPTHLIKTRGQQVTLRCSSQSGHNTVSWYQQALGQGPQFIFQYYREEENGRGNFPPRFSGLQFPNYSSELNVNALELDDSALYLCASSPGGRQETQYFGPGTRLLVL.

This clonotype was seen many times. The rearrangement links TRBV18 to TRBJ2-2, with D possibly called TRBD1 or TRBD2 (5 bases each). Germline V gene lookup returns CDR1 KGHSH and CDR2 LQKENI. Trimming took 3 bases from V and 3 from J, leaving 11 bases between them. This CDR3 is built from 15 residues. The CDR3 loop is CASSPAGTDTGELFF. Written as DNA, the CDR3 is TGTGCCAGCTCACCCGCAGGGACGGACACCGGGGAGCTGTTTTTT.

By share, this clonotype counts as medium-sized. The CDR3 region is CASSPLAGQSYDTQYF. The CDR3 DNA sequence: TGTGCCAGCAGCCCTCTTGCGGGACAGTCCTACGATACGCAGTATTTT. The rearrangement links TRBV9 to TRBJ2-3; maybe TRBD1 (7 bases). CDR1 is SGDLS and CDR2 is YYNGEE in the germline V gene. V lost 4 bases and J 6 bases, leaving 21 bases between the germline ends. This CDR3 spans 16 amino acids.

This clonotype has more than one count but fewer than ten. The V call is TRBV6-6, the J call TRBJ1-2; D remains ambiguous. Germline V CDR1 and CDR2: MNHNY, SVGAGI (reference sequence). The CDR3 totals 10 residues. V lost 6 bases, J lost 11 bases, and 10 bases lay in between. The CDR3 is CASSYSFYTF. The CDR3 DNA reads TGTGCCAGCAGCTACAGTTTTTACACCTTC.

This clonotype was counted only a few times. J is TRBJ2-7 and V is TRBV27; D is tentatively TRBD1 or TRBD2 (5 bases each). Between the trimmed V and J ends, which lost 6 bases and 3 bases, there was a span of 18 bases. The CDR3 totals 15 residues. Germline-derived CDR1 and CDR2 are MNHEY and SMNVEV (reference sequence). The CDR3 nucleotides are TGTGCCAGCAGCAAAGGACCGGGACGGTACTACGAGCAGTACTTC. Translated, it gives CASSKGPGRYYEQYF.